This T cell receptor (beta chain) was obtained from a study of preoperative IRX-2 immunotherapy in early breast cancer. Described treatment: preoperative locoregional IRX-2 cytokine immunotherapy. Libraries were prepared by immunoSEQ multiplex PCR; TCRdb keeps only in-frame clonotypes and omits some of them. The sample includes tens of thousands of clones, roughly 74% seen only once; the top ten take less than 2.5%. This CDR3 region has 14 residues. Germline V gene lookup returns CDR1 MNHGY and CDR2 SAAAGT. The V and J ends lost 8 bases and 2 bases respectively, with 12 bases between them. Sequenced material: lymph node tissue, taken before IRX-2 immunotherapy. This chain links TRBV6-8 with TRBJ1-4; D unclear. The source is a human donor with breast cancer. CDR3 protein: CASAGVSTNEKLFF. DNA for the CDR3: TGTGCCAGCGCGGGAGTATCGACTAATGAAAAACTGTTTTTT.